This section outlines one T cell receptor beta chain sequence together with its context. Its target is unknown. The data are from a study of T cell repertoires in urothelial bladder cancer. Study context: A few lesions each were cT0, cTa, cT1, and cT2 or greater.

Clones were read by immunoSEQ multiplex PCR, and TCRdb kept only the in-frame ones, dropping some. The table lists about 11,000 clones, approximately 71% of them singletons. Study observations and caveats: Median infiltrating lymphocyte percentage was around 2% in carcinoma specimens. Urothelial carcinoma specimens: median roughly 5,000 T cells versus 25,872 in benign. One T-cell clone reached up to roughly 17% of carcinoma infiltrating lymphocytes.

V was clipped by 5 bases and J by 6 bases, with 10 bases between them. The CDR3 loop spans 12 amino acids. CDR1 SEHNR and CDR2 FQNEAQ come from the germline V gene (reference sequence). This TCR came from a human donor with a benign inflammatory bladder lesion. Sequencing was done on a sample of tumor-infiltrating cells from bladder cancer. The chain combines TRBV7-9 with TRBJ1-1; D is possibly TRBD1 (5 bases). CDR3 nucleotides: TGTGCCAGCAGCCAGCAGGGCTCTGAAGCTTTCTTT. Protein product: CASSQQGSEAFF.